This TCR beta chain was retrieved from a study of cytomegalovirus exposure and HLA in healthy donors. Overall study results and limits: Among immune exposure information, only CMV serostatus was available. A few V segments could not be told apart, such as TRBV6-2 and TRBV6-3, and were left out.

Germline V CDR1 and CDR2: LNHNV, YYDKDF (reference sequence). CDR3 length equals 17 residues. Trimming took 0 bases from V and 4 from J, leaving 15 bases between them. Healthy bone marrow donors made up the donor group. 60 Vbeta and 13 Jbeta primers were used in PCR. Repertoires were generated with immunoSEQ multiplex PCR, while TCRdb's copy carries only in-frame clones and drops some. This sample has around 76,000 clones, with about 79% found just once. Concerning this clone: Its antigen is unidentified.

The genes are TRBV15 and TRBJ2-2; D possibly corresponds to TRBD2 (5 bases). Sequencing used PBMCs. The TCR comes from a man aged 35 to 55 in good health and CMV-seronegative. The CDR3 region is CATSRDKGDPPTGELFF. In nucleotides, the CDR3 is TGTGCCACCAGCAGAGATAAGGGAGACCCTCCCACCGGGGAGCTGTTTTTT.